This record looks at one T cell receptor (beta chain) sequence and its context. Its antigen is not known. These data are taken from a study of T cell repertoires in cytomegalovirus infection. Study-level findings and limits: The study found HLA-C-restricted CMV-specific TCR beta clonotypes dominating the ex vivo response.

TCRdb called the reads again in MiXCR, with one record for every CDR3 protein. The data show about 600,000 distinct CDR3 sequences, 24% seen once. Germline V gene sequence: CDR1 SGHRS, CDR2 YFSETQ. The CDR3 extends over 15 amino acids. J gave up 8 bases and V 4 bases, and 6 bases lay outside the gene matches. The chain has TRBV5-1 and TRBJ1-6, with 10 positions matching TRBD1. The TCR sequence derives from a human donor in good health (CMV status not recorded). Some clones in this sample may be carry-over from other donors' samples. The sequencing input was CD8+ T cells from PBMCs. The CDR3 DNA reads TGCGCCAGCAGCGAACAGACAGGGGGCGATTCACCCCTCCACTTT. As protein: CASSEQTGGDSPLHF.